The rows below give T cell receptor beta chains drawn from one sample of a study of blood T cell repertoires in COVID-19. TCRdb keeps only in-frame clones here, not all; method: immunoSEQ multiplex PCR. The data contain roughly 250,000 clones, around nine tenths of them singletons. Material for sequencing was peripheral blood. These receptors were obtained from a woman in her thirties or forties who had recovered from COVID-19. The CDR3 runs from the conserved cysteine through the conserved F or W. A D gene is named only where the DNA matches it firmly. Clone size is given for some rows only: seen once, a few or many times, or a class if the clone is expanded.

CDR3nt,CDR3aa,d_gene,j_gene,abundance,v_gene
TGTGCCAGCAGTTACCGGGCAGGGAACTACGAGCAGTACTTC,CASSYRAGNYEQYF,.,TRBJ2-7,.,TRBV6-2/TRBV6-3
TGTGCTAGTGGTTTGGTACTTAGGCAGGACAGGGCGACCGGGGAGCTGTTTTTT,CASGLVLRQDRATGELFF,TRBD1,TRBJ2-2,.,TRBV12-5
TGTGCCAGCAGCTTCCTACAGGGGTCAAGCACTGAAGCTTTCTTT,CASSFLQGSSTEAFF,TRBD1,TRBJ1-1,.,TRBV7-6
TGTGCCAGCAGCCGAGGTGGAGGACAGGCCTACAATGAGCAGTTCTTC,CASSRGGGQAYNEQFF,TRBD1,TRBJ2-1,.,TRBV11-2
TGTGCCAGTAGTGGACAGGGGGCTGGCGGGGAGCTGTTTTTT,CASSGQGAGGELFF,TRBD1,TRBJ2-2,.,TRBV19
TGTGCCAGCAGCCCTAGGTCTGGACAGGGGTACGAGCAGTACTTC,CASSPRSGQGYEQYF,TRBD1,TRBJ2-7,.,TRBV7-2
TGTGCCAGCAGCTCGTCCGGGACAGGGAGAGACGAGCAGTACTTC,CASSSSGTGRDEQYF,TRBD1,TRBJ2-7,.,TRBV5-6
TGTGCCAGCAGCGTAAAAGGGACTGAGGCCTACGAGCAGTACTTC,CASSVKGTEAYEQYF,.,TRBJ2-7,.,TRBV9
TGTGCCAGCAGTCTAGGGAGACCCGCTGAAGCTTTCTTT,CASSLGRPAEAFF,.,TRBJ1-1,.,TRBV25-1
TGTGCCACGGGGCGGCGGGATATCACCGGGGAGCTGTTTTTT,CATGRRDITGELFF,.,TRBJ2-2,few,TRBV10-3
TGTGCCAGTAGCACGGACAGGGGGGGTTGGCAGTTCTTC,CASSTDRGGWQFF,TRBD1,TRBJ2-1,few,TRBV19
TGTGCCAGCTCAACACAGGGGTCCGGGGAGCTGTTTTTT,CASSTQGSGELFF,TRBD1,TRBJ2-2,.,TRBV18
TGTGCCCCCTCGGGGGTGTACTCTGGAAACACCATATATTTT,CAPSGVYSGNTIYF,.,TRBJ1-3,.,TRBV7-9
TGTGCCAGTAGAACAGGGACAGGCTCGAGTCAGCCCCAGCATTTT,CASRTGTGSSQPQHF,TRBD1,TRBJ1-5,.,TRBV19
TGCGCCAGCAGCGTTGTACCGGGACTAGCGGGAGGGAGGGACACCGGGGAGCTGTTTTTT,CASSVVPGLAGGRDTGELFF,TRBD2,TRBJ2-2,.,TRBV5-1
TGTGCCAGTAGAGCCCCGTATGGCTACACCTTC,CASRAPYGYTF,.,TRBJ1-2,.,TRBV19
TGTGCCAGCAGCAACAGGGGATCCTATAATTCACCCCTCCACTTT,CASSNRGSYNSPLHF,.,TRBJ1-6,.,TRBV21-1
TGTGCTAACAGGGAAGGGGGCCGATCTCTTTACGAGCAGTACTTC,CANREGGRSLYEQYF,TRBD1,TRBJ2-7,.,TRBV6-4
TGTGCCAGCAGCCCGGAACCGGGTCCCAAGGGAAACACCATATATTTT,CASSPEPGPKGNTIYF,.,TRBJ1-3,.,TRBV9
TGTGCCAGCAGCCGGGACTTACAAGAGACCCAGTACTTC,CASSRDLQETQYF,.,TRBJ2-5,.,TRBV7-2
TGTGCCAGCAGTTTAGTAGTTTACGAGCAGTACTTC,CASSLVVYEQYF,.,TRBJ2-7,.,TRBV12-3/TRBV12-4
TGTGCCAGCAGCTTCGCGGGAGGTAGGGGCTCACCCCTCCACTTT,CASSFAGGRGSPLHF,.,TRBJ1-6,.,TRBV13
TGTGCCAACTCCGCTCCGGGACAGGGTCACAATGAGCAGTTCTTC,CANSAPGQGHNEQFF,TRBD1,TRBJ2-1,.,TRBV28
TGTGCCAGCAGCTTACTCCCACAGGTAAACTACGAGCAGTACTTC,CASSLLPQVNYEQYF,.,TRBJ2-7,.,TRBV7-9
TGTGCCAGCAGCGTGGGGGACAGGGGGCAGGGCGAGACCCAGTACTTC,CASSVGDRGQGETQYF,TRBD1,TRBJ2-5,.,TRBV9
TGCAGCGTTGATAGGGGGCAGGCAGATACGCAGTATTTT,CSVDRGQADTQYF,TRBD1,TRBJ2-3,.,TRBV29-1
TGTGCCAGCAGCGGGACAGATAGCTCCTACGAGCAGTACTTC,CASSGTDSSYEQYF,TRBD1,TRBJ2-7,once,TRBV11-1
TGTGCCAGCACGGGACAGGGGATCGACGAGCAGTACTTC,CASTGQGIDEQYF,TRBD1,TRBJ2-7,.,TRBV11-2
TGTGCCAGCAGGAGCTCGGGAAGGTTACACGGGGAGCTGTTTTTT,CASRSSGRLHGELFF,.,TRBJ2-2,.,TRBV6-5